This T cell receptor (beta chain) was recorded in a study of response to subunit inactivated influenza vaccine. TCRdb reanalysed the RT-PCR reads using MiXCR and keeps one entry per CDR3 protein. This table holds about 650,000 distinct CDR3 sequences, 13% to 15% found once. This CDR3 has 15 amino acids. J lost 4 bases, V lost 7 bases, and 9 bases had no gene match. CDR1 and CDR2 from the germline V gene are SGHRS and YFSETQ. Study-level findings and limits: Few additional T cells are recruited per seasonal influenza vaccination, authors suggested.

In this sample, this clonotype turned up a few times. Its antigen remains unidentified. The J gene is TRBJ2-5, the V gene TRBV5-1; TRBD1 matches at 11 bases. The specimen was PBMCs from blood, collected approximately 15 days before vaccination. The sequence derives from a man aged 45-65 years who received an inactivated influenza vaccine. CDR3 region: CASYRDRGMGETQYF. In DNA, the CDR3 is TGCGCCAGCTACCGGGACAGGGGGATGGGAGAGACCCAGTACTTC.